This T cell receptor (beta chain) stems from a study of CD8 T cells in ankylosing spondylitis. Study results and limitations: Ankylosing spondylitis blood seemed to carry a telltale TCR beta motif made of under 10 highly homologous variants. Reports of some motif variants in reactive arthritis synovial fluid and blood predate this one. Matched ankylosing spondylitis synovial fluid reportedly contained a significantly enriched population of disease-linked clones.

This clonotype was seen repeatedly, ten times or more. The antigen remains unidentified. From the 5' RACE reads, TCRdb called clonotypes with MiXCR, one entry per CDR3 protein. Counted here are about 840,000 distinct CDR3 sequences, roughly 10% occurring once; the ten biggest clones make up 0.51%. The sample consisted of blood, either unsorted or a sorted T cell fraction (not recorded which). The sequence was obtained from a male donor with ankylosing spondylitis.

This chain's CDR3 is CAISEGLAGWETQYF. For the CDR3, the DNA is TGTGCCATCAGTGAGGGACTAGCGGGATGGGAGACCCAGTACTTC. This chain joins TRBV10-3 and TRBJ2-5, with 12 bases matching TRBD2. V was pared by 2 bases and J by 5 bases, with 3 bases of the junction left unmatched. The germline V gene encodes CDR1 ENHRY and CDR2 SYGVKD. The CDR3 runs 15 residues.